A single sample is the source of the 17 T cell receptor beta chains below, sequenced in a study of cytomegalovirus exposure and HLA in healthy donors. Researchers ran the PCR with 60 Vbeta and 13 Jbeta primers. The protocol was immunoSEQ multiplex PCR, while the TCRdb copy is restricted to in-frame clones and leaves out a portion. Counted here are around 67,000 clones, approximately 90% occurring once; the ten biggest clones make up around an eighth. Sequences were obtained from PBMCs. The receptors derive from a woman aged 25 to 39 in good health and CMV-seropositive.

The chain employs TRBV4-1 and TRBJ2-1; D perhaps matches TRBD1 (5 bases). Germline CDR1 and CDR2: MGHRA and YSYEKL. CDR3 length: 18 residues. The germline V and J ends were trimmed by 3 bases and 0 bases, with 18 bases remaining between them. In DNA, the CDR3 is TGCGCCAGCAGCCATCTGGACATGGGTTTTAGCTCCTACAATGAGCAGTTCTTC. Protein product: CASSHLDMGFSSYNEQFF.

The chain couples TRBV7-9 to TRBJ2-5; 9 positions match TRBD2. Germline V gene data show CDR1 as SEHNR and CDR2 as FQNEAQ (reference sequence). The CDR3 is 18 amino acids. Unmatched junction bases numbered 16, after V lost 2 bases and J lost 6 bases. The CDR3 loop reads CASSLSFSGSGRRKTQYF. The CDR3 coding sequence is TGTGCCAGCAGCTTATCTTTTAGTGGTAGCGGGAGAAGGAAGACCCAGTACTTC.

The CDR3 sequence is CASSSLDRGEAFF. The CDR3 DNA reads as TGTGCCAGCAGCTCCTTAGACCGGGGGGAAGCTTTCTTT. The chain joins TRBV5-6 to TRBJ1-1, with D maybe TRBD1 (5 bases). The CDR3 contains 13 residues. V was cut by 3 bases and J by 8 bases, with 14 bases left in between. Germline CDR1 is SGHDT and CDR2 is YYEEEE. Supplemented by reference TRBV5-6 and TRBJ1-1, the full variable domain reads DAGVTQSPTHLIKTRGQQVTLRCSPKSGHDTVSWYQQALGQGPQFIFQYYEEEERQRGNFPDRFSGHQFPNYSSELNVNALLLGDSALYLCASSSLDRGEAFFGQGTRLTVV.

V usage is TRBV18 and J usage is TRBJ1-5; 9 bases line up with TRBD1. The CDR3 contains 18 residues. The V and J ends lost 1 base and 2 bases, in that order; junction bases with no gene match: 9. Germline CDR1 is KGHSH and CDR2 is LQKENI. DNA of the CDR3: TGTGCCAGCTCACCACTAAAAACAGGGGGCGCCGGCAATCAGCCCCAGCATTTT. It specifies CASSPLKTGGAGNQPQHF. The whole variable domain, filled in from reference TRBV18 and TRBJ1-5, reads NAGVMQNPRHLVRRRGQEARLRCSPMKGHSHVYWYRQLPEEGLKFMVYLQKENIIDESGMPKERFSAEFPKEGPSILRIQQVVRGDSAAYFCASSPLKTGGAGNQPQHFGDGTRLSIL.

The rearrangement joins TRBV5-1 to TRBJ1-3, with TRBD1 identical over 9 bases. Trimming took 6 bases from V and 0 from J; bases not matched to a gene: 4. The CDR3 has 15 residues. Germline CDR1 reads SGHRS; CDR2 reads YFSETQ. The CDR3 nucleotides read TGCGCCAGCACCCCGGGACAGGGCTCTGGAAACACCATATATTTT. It encodes CASTPGQGSGNTIYF. The variable domain in full, completed from reference TRBV5-1 and TRBJ1-3, reads KAGVTQTPRYLIKTRGQQVTLSCSPISGHRSVSWYQQTPGQGLQFLFEYFSETQRNKGNFPGRFSGRQFSNSRSEMNVSTLELGDSALYLCASTPGQGSGNTIYFGEGSWLTVV.

This chain connects TRBV15 to TRBJ1-2; maybe TRBD1 (6 bases). Trimming shortened V by 5 bases and J by 5 bases, and 18 bases separated the two germline ends. The CDR3 is 15 residues long. In germline, CDR1 is LNHNV, CDR2 YYDKDF (reference sequence). CDR3 in DNA: TGTGCCACCAGCGAAACCCGCAGGGGAAGGTATGGCTACACCTTC. Its translation is CATSETRRGRYGYTF. Filled out from reference TRBV15 and TRBJ1-2, the complete variable domain reads DAMVIQNPRYQVTQFGKPVTLSCSQTLNHNVMYWYQQKSSQAPKLLFHYYDKDFNNEADTPDNFQSRRPNTSFCFLDIRSPGLGDTAMYLCATSETRRGRYGYTFGSGTRLTVV.

V is TRBV12-5 and J is TRBJ2-7; possibly TRBD1 for D (6 bases). Germline V gives CDR1 LGHNT, CDR2 FRNRAP. V shed 6 bases and J shed 7 bases, with 13 bases lying between them. This CDR3 is 12 amino acids long. The CDR3 coding sequence is TGTGCTAGTGGCCGGGACACGGGAGAGCAGTACTTC. Its translation is CASGRDTGEQYF.

The chain links TRBV7-9 to TRBJ2-7; D not resolved. Germline CDR1 SEHNR, CDR2 FQNEAQ (reference sequence). CDR3 length equals 14 residues. Trimming took off 2 bases at V and 1 base at J, with 9 bases between the two ends. The CDR3 DNA is TGTGCCAGCAGCTTACCCGGTCGGTCCTACGAGCAGTACTTC. This gives the protein CASSLPGRSYEQYF.

The V call is TRBV29-1, the J call TRBJ2-7; TRBD1 matches 9 bases. Trimming removed 4 bases from V and 6 bases from J; junction bases left unmatched: 1. The CDR3 runs to 11 residues. Germline values: CDR1 SQVTM, CDR2 ANQGSEA. Written as DNA, the CDR3 is TGCAGCGTTGGGACAGGGGCCGAGCAGTACTTC. Translating it yields CSVGTGAEQYF.

The J gene is TRBJ1-3, the V gene TRBV6-5; weak D call: TRBD1 (5 bases). CDR1 is MNHEY, CDR2 SVGAGI, per germline. CDR3 length: 15 residues. Trimming stripped 4 bases from V and 0 bases from J, with 10 bases between. The CDR3 DNA reads as TGTGCCAGCAGTTCTGACAGCCTCTCTGGAAACACCATATATTTT. Protein: CASSSDSLSGNTIYF.

V usage is TRBV9 and J usage is TRBJ1-5, with 9 bases fitting TRBD1. The CDR3 runs 14 residues. Losses at the gene ends were 3 bases for V and 6 bases for J; bases not matched to a gene: 4. Germline lookup yields CDR1 SGDLS and CDR2 YYNGEE. The CDR3 coding sequence is TGTGCCAGCAGCGGAACAGGGGGCAGTCAGCCCCAGCATTTT. Translating gives CASSGTGGSQPQHF.

The chain recombines TRBV29-1 with TRBJ2-7; D unresolved. V lost 6 bases to trimming and J lost 7 bases, with 13 bases between them. This CDR3 region has 11 residues. CDR1 and CDR2 from the germline V gene are SQVTM and ANQGSEA. This CDR3 reads CSVGSPREQYF. The CDR3 nucleotides read TGCAGCGTGGGTTCTCCGCGGGAGCAGTACTTC.

The rearrangement uses TRBV15 and TRBJ2-7; D unresolved. This CDR3 comprises 13 residues. Trimming left V 1 base short and J 3 bases short, with 7 bases between. In germline, CDR1 is LNHNV, CDR2 YYDKDF (reference sequence). The CDR3 spells CATSRVVYYEQYF. The CDR3 DNA reads as TGTGCCACCAGCAGAGTAGTTTACTACGAGCAGTACTTC. Looking up the rest from reference TRBV15 and TRBJ2-7 gives the full variable domain: DAMVIQNPRYQVTQFGKPVTLSCSQTLNHNVMYWYQQKSSQAPKLLFHYYDKDFNNEADTPDNFQSRRPNTSFCFLDIRSPGLGDTAMYLCATSRVVYYEQYFGPGTRLTVT.

This rearrangement joins TRBV7-9 to TRBJ1-5; D is undetermined. CDR1 and CDR2 (germline): SEHNR, FQNEAQ (reference sequence). V gave up 1 base and J gave up 2 bases, with 9 bases separating them. The CDR3 consists of 15 residues. CDR3 nucleotide sequence: TGTGCCAGCAGCTTAGGCCTAGAAGGCAATCAGCCCCAGCATTTT. It is translated as CASSLGLEGNQPQHF.

The rearrangement joins TRBV9 to TRBJ2-1; TRBD2 aligns across 8 bases. Losses at the gene ends were 4 bases for V and 15 bases for J; bases not matched to a gene: 15. The CDR3 is 14 residues long. CDR1 is SGDLS and CDR2 is YYNGEE in the germline V gene. The DNA for the CDR3 is TGTGCCAGCAGCACACGGGGGGGGGACGCACGACTGTTCTTC. Amino acids: CASSTRGGDARLFF. The variable domain in full, completed from reference TRBV9 and TRBJ2-1, reads DSGVTQTPKHLITATGQRVTLRCSPRSGDLSVYWYQQSLDQGLQFLIQYYNGEERAKGNILERFSAQQFPDLHSELNLSSLELGDSALYFCASSTRGGDARLFFGPGTRLTVL.

About this clone itself: An end of the junction differs from the germline gene, which may be a read error. This chain uses TRBV27 with TRBJ2-1, with 8 bases aligning to TRBD2. The CDR3 length is 14 residues. Germline CDR1 MNHEY, CDR2 SMNVEV (reference sequence). The CDR3 DNA reads as TGTGCCAGCAGTCCGGGGGGGGGTTACAATCAGCAGTTCTTC. Translated, it gives CASSPGGGYNQQFF.

This clone was seen just once. This rearrangement joins TRBV30 to TRBJ1-4, with D unresolved. V was pared by 0 bases and J by 8 bases, with 10 bases between. Germline CDR1 is GTSNPN and CDR2 is SVGIG (reference sequence). The CDR3 runs to 13 residues. Written as DNA, the CDR3 is TGTGCCTGGAGTGTTAGGAGTAGGGAAAAACTGTTTTTT. Amino acid sequence: CAWSVRSREKLFF.